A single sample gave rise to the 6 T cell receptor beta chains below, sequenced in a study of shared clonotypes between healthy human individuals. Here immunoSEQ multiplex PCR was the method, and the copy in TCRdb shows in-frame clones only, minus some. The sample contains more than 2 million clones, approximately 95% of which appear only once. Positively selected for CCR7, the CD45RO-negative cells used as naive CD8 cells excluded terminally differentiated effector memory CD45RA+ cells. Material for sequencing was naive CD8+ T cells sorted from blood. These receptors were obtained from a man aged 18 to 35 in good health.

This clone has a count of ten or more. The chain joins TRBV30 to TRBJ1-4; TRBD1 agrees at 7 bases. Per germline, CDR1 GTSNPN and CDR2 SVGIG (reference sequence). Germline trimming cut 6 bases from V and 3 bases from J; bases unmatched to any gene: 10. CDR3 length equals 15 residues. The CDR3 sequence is CACSFTGESNEKLFF. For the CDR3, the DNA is TGTGCCTGCAGCTTCACAGGGGAATCTAATGAAAAACTGTTTTTT. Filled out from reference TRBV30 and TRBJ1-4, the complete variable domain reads SQTIHQWPATLVQPVGSPLSLECTVEGTSNPNLYWYRQAAGRGLQLLFYSVGIGQISSEVPQNLSASRPQDRQFILSSKKLLLSDSGFYLCACSFTGESNEKLFFGSGTQLSVL.

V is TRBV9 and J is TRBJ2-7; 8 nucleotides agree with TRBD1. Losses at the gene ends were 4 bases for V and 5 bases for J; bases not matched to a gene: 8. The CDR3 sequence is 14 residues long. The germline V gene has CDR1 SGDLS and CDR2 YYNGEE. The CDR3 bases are TGTGCCAGCAGCCCGTCGGACAGGGTCCACGAGCAGTACTTC. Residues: CASSPSDRVHEQYF.

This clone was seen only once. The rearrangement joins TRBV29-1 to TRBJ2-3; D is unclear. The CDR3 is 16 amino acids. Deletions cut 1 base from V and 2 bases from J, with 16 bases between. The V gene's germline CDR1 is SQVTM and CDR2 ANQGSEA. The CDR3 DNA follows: TGCAGCGTTGAAGGTTTGGGCCGCGGCCTCACAGATACGCAGTATTTT. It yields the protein CSVEGLGRGLTDTQYF.

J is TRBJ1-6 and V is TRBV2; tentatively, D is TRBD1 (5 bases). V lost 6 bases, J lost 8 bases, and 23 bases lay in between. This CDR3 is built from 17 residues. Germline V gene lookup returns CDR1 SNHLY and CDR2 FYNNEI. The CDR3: CASSEERTLREYSPLHF. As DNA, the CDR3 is TGTGCCAGCAGCGAGGAGAGGACACTGCGCGAATATTCACCCCTCCACTTT.

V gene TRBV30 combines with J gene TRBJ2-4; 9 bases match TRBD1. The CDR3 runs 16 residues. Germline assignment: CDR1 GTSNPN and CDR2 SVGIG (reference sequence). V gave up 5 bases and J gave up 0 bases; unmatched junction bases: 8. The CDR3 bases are TGTGCCTGGTCCGCAACAGGGGGCGCAGCCAAAAACATTCAGTACTTC. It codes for CAWSATGGAAKNIQYF.

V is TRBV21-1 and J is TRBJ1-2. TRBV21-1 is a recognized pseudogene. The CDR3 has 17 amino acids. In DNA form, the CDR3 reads TGTGCCAGCAGCCTTCACTCTAGGGCAGGCTGGGCGAATGGCTACACCTTC. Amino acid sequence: CASSLHSRAGWANGYTF.